This TCR beta chain originates from a study of CD8 T cell repertoires and HIV-1 epitope variants. Study context: Each of Twenty-five Gag and Nef epitope peptides stimulated a separate culture.

Overall study results and limits: Eight to ten TCR beta clonotypes were antigen-specific, more than five apparently recognizing autologous or escape variants.

TCRdb's copy holds only in-frame clones and misses some; the assay was immunoSEQ multiplex PCR. Of roughly 4,900 clones in the sample, roughly 69% were seen once. For this clone: No antigen is known for it.

The sequence came from a male donor with HIV. The sequenced sample consisted of cultured CD8+ T cells derived from PBMCs.

Here the CDR3 DNA reads TGTGCCAGCAGCCGGGGGGACGGGAGGACGTCCTACAATGAGCAGTTCTTC. It specifies CASSRGDGRTSYNEQFF. This rearrangement joins TRBV7-9 to TRBJ2-1; 7 positions agree with TRBD2. CDR1 SEHNR and CDR2 FQNEAQ come from the germline V gene (reference sequence). This CDR3 comprises 17 residues. V lost 5 bases and J lost 1; bases outside the gene matches: 11.